This T cell receptor beta chain stems from a study of radiotherapy plus CTLA-4 blockade in lung cancer. Study as a whole: In 18% of patients, objective responses were seen; roughly 28% had disease control.

Only in-frame clones appear in the TCRdb table, and some are missing; sequencing was by immunoSEQ multiplex PCR. The sample yields roughly 42,000 clones, approximately 79% seen once. Receiving focal radiation plus CTLA-4 blockade with ipilimumab were patients who had chemo-refractory metastatic non-small-cell lung cancer. In the case of this clone: The antigen remains undetermined.

Study-wide points: Expansion in blood of tumor-derived TCR clones was seen after radiotherapy plus ipilimumab.

The clonotype was recovered from a human donor with non-small cell lung cancer that progressed on radiotherapy plus ipilimumab. The sample was peripheral blood, taken from a patient treated with radiotherapy plus ipilimumab.

CDR3 in DNA: TGTGCCAGCAGCCCCGGGACAGGGCAAACCTACGAGCAGTACTTC. Its protein product is CASSPGTGQTYEQYF. J is TRBJ2-7 and V is TRBV11-2; 9 bases line up with TRBD1. CDR1 and CDR2 from the germline V gene are SGHAT and FQNNGV. The V and J ends lost 5 bases and 2 bases, in that order; junction bases with no gene match: 7. The CDR3 has 15 residues.